The 6 T cell receptor beta chains presented below share a single source sample, sequenced in a study of cytomegalovirus exposure and HLA in healthy donors (dated by TCRdb to about 2017). The library was generated by the immunoSEQ multiplex PCR assay. For the multiplex PCR, a mixture combining 60 forward primers for TCR Vbeta segments and 13 reverse primers for TCR Jbeta segments was used. TCRdb provides this immuneACCESS table in a form limited to in-frame rearrangements. Some clones are lacking; in checked studies, under half of them reflect an unresolved V gene, and why the rest are absent is not known. The sample contains about 140,000 clones, 75% to 80% of them found a single time. 4.9% of the sample comes from the top ten. Sequencing was done on a sample of PBMCs. The source is a woman aged 45-60 years in good health and CMV-seronegative.

This clone has more than one count but fewer than ten. The J gene is TRBJ2-7, the V gene TRBV28; TRBD2 might be the D (6 bases). CDR3 length: 15 residues. The germline V gene has CDR1 MDHEN and CDR2 SYDVKM. V shed 6 bases and J shed 3 bases, with 18 bases lying between them. This CDR3 is CASRQQAAGNYEQYF. The CDR3 DNA reads as TGTGCCAGCAGGCAACAGGCCGCGGGAAACTACGAGCAGTACTTC.

The genes are TRBV27 and TRBJ1-2; TRBD1 matches at 10 bases. CDR3 length equals 14 residues. V was pared by 7 bases and J by 6 bases, with 8 bases of the junction left unmatched. The V gene's germline CDR1 is MNHEY and CDR2 SMNVEV (reference sequence). The CDR3: CASKPGQGFHGYTF. The CDR3 region has the DNA TGTGCCAGCAAACCGGGACAGGGGTTCCATGGCTACACCTTC.

The DNA for the CDR3 is TGTGCCAGCAGCTTATCGAGGACAGGGAGGGATGAAAAACTGTTTTTT. This translates into CASSLSRTGRDEKLFF. V and J are TRBV7-9 and TRBJ1-4, with 8 positions matching TRBD1. The CDR3 covers 16 residues. The junction had 8 bases not matched to a gene; V was cut back by 2 bases and J by 6 bases. Germline assignment: CDR1 SEHNR and CDR2 FQNEAQ (reference sequence). Supplemented by reference TRBV7-9 and TRBJ1-4, the full variable domain reads DTGVSQNPRHKITKRGQNVTFRCDPISEHNRLYWYRQTLGQGPEFLTYFQNEAQLEKSRLLSDRFSAERPKGSFSTLEIQRTEQGDSAMYLCASSLSRTGRDEKLFFGSGTQLSVL.

A remark on this clone: One end of the junction fails to match germline, which may point to a read error. The same CDR3 can be traced to other DNA sequences in this sample. The gene calls are TRBV9 and TRBJ2-7; 11 bases line up with TRBD2. The length of the CDR3 is 16 residues. CDR1 and CDR2 from the germline V gene are SGDLS and YYNGEE. The CDR3 DNA reads TGCGCCAGCAGCGCCCAATCTAGCGGGGGGTCGGAAGAGCAGTACTTC. This encodes CASSAQSSGGSEEQYF.

The chain combines TRBV19 with TRBJ2-7; TRBD1 agrees at 7 bases. V dropped 6 bases and J dropped 0; count of bases not matched to a gene: 5. Germline CDR1 reads LNHDA; CDR2 reads SQIVND (reference sequence). The CDR3 loop spans 14 amino acids. In DNA form, the CDR3 reads TGTGCCAGTAGGCCGGGACAGAGCTCCTACGAGCAGTACTTC. Translation gives CASRPGQSSYEQYF.

V and J are TRBV6-5 and TRBJ2-7; TRBD1 agrees at 8 bases. J was trimmed by 3 bases and V by 0 bases; bases with no gene match: 4. Germline assignment: CDR1 MNHEY and CDR2 SVGAGI. The CDR3 sequence is 15 residues long. The CDR3 spells CASSYSRTGYYEQYF. The CDR3 DNA is TGTGCCAGCAGTTACTCGCGGACAGGGTACTACGAGCAGTACTTC.